The T cell receptor beta chain under discussion was sequenced for a study of T cell responses to AZD1222 COVID-19 vaccine. Study-level background: Second-dose recipients at about 4 or about 12 weeks were treated as one pooled group.

The data were produced by immunoSEQ multiplex PCR, yet TCRdb's version contains in-frame clones alone and is incomplete. The sample records 57,000 or so clones, roughly three quarters being singletons. V dropped 0 bases and J dropped 5 bases, with 10 bases sitting between them. The V gene's germline CDR1 is LNHNV and CDR2 YYDKDF (reference sequence). CDR3 length: 14 amino acids. The chain carries TRBV15 and TRBJ1-2; possible D gene TRBD1, 6 bases. This clonotype originated in an adult in good health. Material: peripheral blood, obtained on day 0 of AZD1222 vaccination. Here the CDR3 DNA reads TGTGCCACCAGCAGAGATCAAGGGGGATATGGCTACACCTTC. This translates into CATSRDQGGYGYTF.